One sample yielded the 19 T cell receptor beta chains listed below, sequenced in a study of PD-1 blockade in classical Hodgkin lymphoma. Time point reported: cycle 4 day 1 (C4D1), after five to seven weeks of nivolumab. All patients experienced relapse after autologous stem cell transplantation, and brentuximab vedotin exposure was variable. TCRdb's copy holds only in-frame clones and misses some; the assay was immunoSEQ multiplex PCR. The sample consists of 20,000 to 25,000 clones, 81% of them appearing once. The starting material was peripheral blood mononuclear cells (PBMCs), obtained before the fourth cycle of nivolumab. Source of these receptors: a human donor with classical Hodgkin lymphoma.

The chain is built from TRBV27 and TRBJ2-3; possible D gene TRBD1, 5 bases. CDR1 is MNHEY and CDR2 is SMNVEV in the germline V gene (reference sequence). This CDR3 spans 15 amino acids. V was shortened by 2 bases and J by 6 bases, with 15 bases between the two germline ends. The CDR3 DNA is TGTGCCAGCAGTTTAAGGGGCAGCCTGGGGGATACGCAGTATTTT. Translated, it gives CASSLRGSLGDTQYF.

The rearrangement uses TRBV11-3 and TRBJ2-5, with D tentatively TRBD1 or TRBD2 (6 bases each). V was clipped by 2 bases and J by 1 base, with 11 bases between them. The germline V gene has CDR1 SGHNT and CDR2 YENEEA. This CDR3 spans 15 amino acids. CDR3 sequence: CASSLRGAVQETQYF. CDR3 DNA sequence: TGTGCCAGCAGCTTAAGGGGGGCGGTCCAAGAGACCCAGTACTTC.

CDR3 bases: TGTGCCAGTAGCAAGCGACCAGGCGGTGGGCAGCCCCAGCATTTT. The encoded protein is CASSKRPGGGQPQHF. V is TRBV19 and J is TRBJ1-5; D ambiguous. The CDR3 sequence is 15 residues long. Per the germline V gene, CDR1 is LNHDA and CDR2 is SQIVND (reference sequence). V lost 6 bases and J lost 7, with 19 bases in between. The variable domain in full, completed from reference TRBV19 and TRBJ1-5, reads DGGITQSPKYLFRKEGQNVTLSCEQNLNHDAMYWYRQDPGQGLRLIYYSQIVNDFQKGDIAEGYSVSREKKESFPLTVTSAQKNPTAFYLCASSKRPGGGQPQHFGDGTRLSIL.

This chain connects TRBV27 to TRBJ2-2; no reliable D call. Germline values: CDR1 MNHEY, CDR2 SMNVEV (reference sequence). CDR3 size: 15 residues. Trimming pared 8 bases from V and 0 bases from J, leaving 13 bases between. For the CDR3, the DNA is TGTGCCAGCCGATCTTTTAGGGCGAACACCGGGGAGCTGTTTTTT. Its translation is CASRSFRANTGELFF.

The chain has TRBV29-1 and TRBJ1-2, with D perhaps matching TRBD1 (5 bases). Trimming shortened V by 3 bases and J by 0 bases, and 11 bases separated the two germline ends. In germline, CDR1 is SQVTM, CDR2 ANQGSEA. This CDR3 has 14 residues. The CDR3 reads CSVDTGLANYGYTF. In DNA form, the CDR3 reads TGCAGCGTTGATACAGGCCTCGCTAACTATGGCTACACCTTC.

The V and J genes are TRBV7-2 and TRBJ1-1, with 8 bases identical to TRBD1. The CDR3 runs 15 residues. Losses at the gene ends were 2 bases for V and 1 base for J; bases not matched to a gene: 3. CDR1 and CDR2 from the germline V gene are SGHTA and FQGNSA. The CDR3 DNA follows: TGTGCCAGCAGCTTACGACAGGGGACGAACACTGAAGCTTTCTTT. The encoded protein is CASSLRQGTNTEAFF.

The chain is built from TRBV6-5 and TRBJ2-3; 11 bases match TRBD2. Germline lookup yields CDR1 MNHEY and CDR2 SVGAGI. V shed 4 bases, J shed 2 bases, and the junction held 5 bases outside the gene matches. There are 16 residues in the CDR3. The CDR3 nucleotides are TGTGCCAGCAGTTCTAGCGGGGGGCGGGTCACAGATACGCAGTATTTT. It codes for CASSSSGGRVTDTQYF.

The chain uses TRBV23-1 and TRBJ1-1; TRBD1 is a possible D gene (5 bases). TRBV23-1 is given ORF status, its function remaining uncertain. The CDR3 loop spans 13 amino acids. Trimming stripped 0 bases from V and 8 bases from J, with 10 bases between. This CDR3 is CASSQSVGPEAFF. DNA of the CDR3: TGCGCCAGCAGTCAATCTGTGGGGCCAGAAGCTTTCTTT.

Regarding this clone: The same CDR3 arises from other DNA sequences in this sample as well. The gene calls are TRBV29-1 and TRBJ1-2; TRBD1 aligns across 10 bases. CDR3 size: 13 residues. The germline V gene encodes CDR1 SQVTM and CDR2 ANQGSEA. Trimming removed 1 base from V and 7 bases from J; junction bases left unmatched: 3. The CDR3 here is CSVEGQGAGGYTF. The DNA for the CDR3 is TGCAGCGTTGAAGGACAGGGGGCGGGTGGCTACACCTTC. The variable domain in full, completed from reference TRBV29-1 and TRBJ1-2, reads SAVISQKPSRDICQRGTSLTIQCQVDSQVTMMFWYRQQPGQSLTLIATANQGSEATYESGFVIDKFPISRPNLTFSTLTVSNMSPEDSSIYLCSVEGQGAGGYTFGSGTRLTVV.

The CDR3 spells CASSWGRGQVEAFF. For the CDR3, the DNA is TGTGCCAGTAGTTGGGGTCGAGGACAGGTTGAAGCTTTCTTT. The chain is built from TRBV19 and TRBJ1-1; 7 bases are a match to TRBD1. The CDR3 is made up of 14 amino acids. J was trimmed by 7 bases and V by 5 bases; bases with no gene match: 10. Looked up from germline, CDR1 is LNHDA and CDR2 is SQIVND (reference sequence).

V usage is TRBV12-5 and J usage is TRBJ2-7; 7 positions match TRBD2. After removal of 7 bases from V and 2 bases from J, the junction contained 14 bases not matched to a gene. Germline lookup yields CDR1 LGHNT and CDR2 FRNRAP. CDR3 length equals 16 residues. CDR3 sequence (DNA): TGTGCTAGTGCCTTCGGAGTAGCGGGCAAAACCTACGAGCAGTACTTC. Its protein product is CASAFGVAGKTYEQYF.

The V gene is TRBV19, the J gene TRBJ1-1; the match to TRBD1 covers 7 bases. The CDR3 covers 15 residues. The germline gives CDR1 LNHDA, CDR2 SQIVND (reference sequence). Trimming at V came to 0 bases and at J to 2 bases, leaving 3 bases not matched to a gene. CDR3 in amino acids: CASSIDWDRNTEAFF. The CDR3 DNA sequence: TGTGCCAGTAGTATAGATTGGGACAGAAACACTGAAGCTTTCTTT.

The chain recombines TRBV10-3 with TRBJ2-7; perhaps TRBD2 as D (6 bases). Germline lookup yields CDR1 ENHRY and CDR2 SYGVKD. Trimming cost V 4 bases and J 2 bases, with 12 bases left between them. The length of the CDR3 is 14 residues. This CDR3 reads CAISGLANTYEQYF. CDR3 in DNA: TGTGCCATCAGTGGGCTAGCGAACACCTACGAGCAGTACTTC.

The chain joins TRBV7-3 to TRBJ2-1; maybe TRBD1 (6 bases). CDR3 length equals 16 residues. Germline lookup yields CDR1 SGHTA and CDR2 FQGTGA. Trimming left V 0 bases short and J 6 bases short, with 15 bases between. The CDR3 region is CASSLTGGGQSNEQFF. CDR3 nucleotides: TGTGCCAGCAGCTTAACGGGTGGAGGACAGAGCAATGAGCAGTTCTTC.

The chain carries TRBV5-1 and TRBJ2-7, with D possibly matching TRBD2 (5 bases). V lost 0 bases and J 4 bases, leaving 14 bases between the germline ends. The CDR3 loop spans 15 amino acids. Germline CDR1 reads SGHRS; CDR2 reads YFSETQ. CDR3 nucleotide sequence: TGCGCCAGCAGCTTGGGGCGGGCTGGGGTTTACGAGCAGTACTTC. It yields the protein CASSLGRAGVYEQYF.

J is TRBJ2-1 and V is TRBV6-4, with D possibly matching TRBD1 (5 bases). Trimming removed 8 bases from V and 4 bases from J, with 9 bases in between. The CDR3 has 12 residues. Per germline, CDR1 MRHNA and CDR2 SNTAGT. CDR3 sequence (DNA): TGTGCCAGCGGAGACAGTTACAATGAGCAGTTCTTC. Amino acids: CASGDSYNEQFF.

The V call is TRBV18, the J call TRBJ2-5; weak D call: TRBD1 (5 bases). The end of the DNA fits TRBJ2-7 better, so the J call may be wrong. This CDR3 region has 15 residues. Germline CDR1 and CDR2: KGHSH and LQKENI. CDR3 bases: TGTGCCAGCTCACCAGAAGGGGTAGGCTCCTACGAGCAGTACTTC. Amino acids: CASSPEGVGSYEQYF.

In this sample, this clone turned up a few times. The CDR3 spells CASSEGKTNTEAFF. The CDR3 nucleotides are TGTGCCAGCAGCGAGGGGAAAACTAACACTGAAGCTTTCTTT. The rearrangement joins TRBV9 to TRBJ1-1; a possible D gene is TRBD1 (5 bases). The CDR3 runs to 14 residues. The germline V gene has CDR1 SGDLS and CDR2 YYNGEE. Trimming took 3 bases from V and 2 from J, leaving 11 bases between them.

V and J are TRBV5-6 and TRBJ2-5; 8 nucleotides match TRBD2. In germline, CDR1 is SGHDT, CDR2 YYEEEE. The CDR3 length is 16 residues. Trimming cost V 1 base and J 4 bases; bases outside gene matches: 9. The CDR3 sequence: CASSLMASGRGETQYF. CDR3 bases: TGTGCCAGCAGCTTGATGGCTAGCGGGCGGGGAGAGACCCAGTACTTC.